This T cell receptor (beta chain) derives from a study of identical twins. Losses at the gene ends were 8 bases for V and 9 bases for J; bases not matched to a gene: 9. CDR1 is LNHNV and CDR2 is YYDKDF in the germline V gene (reference sequence). This CDR3 comprises 13 residues. In this sample, this clonotype turned up many times. Its antigen is currently unknown. The study, taken as a whole, reports: Sharing of beta out-of-frame sequences by twins showed a weaker excess. For monozygotic twins, models underestimated out-of-frame TCR alpha sharing.

TCRdb used MiXCR to reprocess the 5' RACE reads, holding one entry per CDR3 protein. This table holds more than 200,000 distinct CDR3 sequences, around a tenth found once. Sequenced material: memory (CD45RO+) T cells sorted from blood. This sequence joins TRBV15 and TRBJ2-1; the match to TRBD2 covers 8 bases. The receptor was derived from a woman aged 18-35 years in good health. CDR3: CATGWRGDGEQFF. Written as DNA, the CDR3 is TGTGCCACCGGTTGGCGGGGGGACGGTGAGCAGTTCTTC.